Below, 9 T cell receptor beta chains from the same sample are listed, as sequenced in a study of T cells in women clearing cervical HPV infection. Sequencing used immunoSEQ multiplex PCR; TCRdb keeps in-frame clones, though not all of them. This sample lists some 39,000 clones; its ten largest clones have around 4%. Sequenced material: blood buffy coat. Every receptor here comes from a woman between 18 and 70 years old with a cervical HPV16 infection that either progressed to CIN3+ or cleared (not recorded which).

On this clone itself: Read data end 3 residues before the CDR3 end; the end is taken from the germline J gene. V gene TRBV6-2 or TRBV6-3 combines with J gene TRBJ2-7; 9 positions match TRBD1. CDR3 length: 15 residues. J lost 5 bases, V lost 6 bases, and 11 bases had no gene match. The germline CDR1 and CDR2 sequences are MNHEY and SVGEGT. CDR3 DNA (partial): TGTGCCAGCAGGGACCCGGGACAGGGTACCAACGAG. Translation: CASRDPGQGTNE. The full CDR3 protein reads CASRDPGQGTNEQYF.

Of note for this clone: The CDR3 is cut off 3 residues early in the read; its end comes from the germline J gene. The chain has TRBV5-1 and TRBJ1-1; no firm D call. V lost 6 bases, J lost 3 bases, and 18 bases lay in between. CDR3 length: 15 amino acids. From germline, CDR1 is SGHRS and CDR2 YFSETQ. The chain's CDR3 is CASNNRVGRHTEAFF. The part of the CDR3 DNA that was read is TGCGCCAGCAACAATAGGGTAGGAAGGCACACTGAA.

For this clone: The junction does not match germline at one end; this may be a read error. The read halts 3 residues ahead of the CDR3 end, with the missing end drawn from the germline J gene. The V gene is TRBV27, the J gene TRBJ2-4, with 10 bases aligning to TRBD1. CDR3 length: 15 amino acids. Looked up from germline, CDR1 is MNHEY and CDR2 is SMNVEV (reference sequence). The CDR3 bases that were read are TGTGCCAGCAGCAATAGACAGGGGGCCAGAAACATT. Residues: CASSNRQGARNI. The entire CDR3 protein is CASSNRQGARNIQYF.

As concerns this clone: The CDR3 end falls 3 residues outside the read, so it is completed with the germline J gene. The rearrangement links TRBV20-1 to TRBJ2-5; 7 bases fit TRBD1. V lost 0 bases and J lost 1; bases outside the gene matches: 8. Per the germline V gene, CDR1 is DFQATT and CDR2 is SNEGSKA (reference sequence). This CDR3 is 16 amino acids long. Partial CDR3 DNA: TGCAGTGCTAGAGATTTTAGAGGACAGGTCCAAGAGACC. It encodes CSARDFRGQVQET. The CDR3 in its entirety is CSARDFRGQVQETQYF.

Of note for this clone: The read comes to an end 3 residues before the CDR3 does, leaving the germline J gene to fill in the end. V and J are TRBV18 and TRBJ2-5; 9 nucleotides match TRBD2. Germline CDR1 KGHSH, CDR2 LQKENI. This CDR3 has 16 amino acids. V shed 0 bases and J 1 base; nucleotides not matched to a gene: 3. The CDR3 region is CASSPPGTSIQETQYF. The sequenced CDR3 bases are TGTGCCAGCTCACCACCTGGGACTAGCATCCAAGAGACC.

Turning to this clone: The read is 3 residues too short to cover the CDR3 end, so that end is filled in from the germline J gene. The rearrangement joins TRBV6-1 to TRBJ2-1; maybe TRBD2 (6 bases). Germline assignment: CDR1 MNHNS and CDR2 SASEGT. This CDR3 is 14 amino acids long. Trimming removed 2 bases from V and 4 bases from J, with 9 bases in between. The CDR3 here is CASSERGGYNEQFF. CDR3 DNA (partial): TGTGCCAGCAGTGAACGAGGAGGGTACAATGAG.

As to this clone: The read ends 3 residues before the CDR3 terminus; that terminus is restored from the germline J gene. The chain couples TRBV14 to TRBJ2-7; 9 positions match TRBD2. V trimming: 4 bases; J trimming: 1 base; junction bases outside the gene matches: 8. CDR3 length: 16 amino acids. The V gene's germline CDR1 is SGHDN and CDR2 FVKESK. The CDR3 bases that were read are TGTGCCAGCAGCCCCCTGGCGGGAGGGTCTTCCTACGAG. Translated, it gives CASSPLAGGSSYE. The whole CDR3 protein is CASSPLAGGSSYEQYF.

With regard to this clone: The read comes to an end 3 residues before the CDR3 does, leaving the germline J gene to fill in the end. The chain has TRBV9 and TRBJ2-1, with a tentative D call TRBD2 (5 bases). This CDR3 comprises 15 residues. V was pared by 0 bases and J by 8 bases, with 15 bases between. Germline loops: CDR1 SGDLS, CDR2 YYNGEE. CDR3 sequence: CASSVAASLGDEQFF. The covered CDR3 bases are TGTGCCAGCAGCGTAGCGGCTAGCCTCGGGGATGAG.

A remark on this clone: The read ends 3 residues before the CDR3 terminus; that terminus is restored from the germline J gene. The genes are TRBV19 and TRBJ2-7, with TRBD2 matching over 9 bases. Germline V CDR1 and CDR2: LNHDA, SQIVND (reference sequence). V dropped 3 bases and J dropped 3; count of bases not matched to a gene: 6. The CDR3 is 15 amino acids. The DNA read from the CDR3 is TGTGCCAGTAGTATCAAGTCTAGCGGGATCTACGAG. It encodes CASSIKSSGIYE. The whole CDR3 region reads CASSIKSSGIYEQYF.